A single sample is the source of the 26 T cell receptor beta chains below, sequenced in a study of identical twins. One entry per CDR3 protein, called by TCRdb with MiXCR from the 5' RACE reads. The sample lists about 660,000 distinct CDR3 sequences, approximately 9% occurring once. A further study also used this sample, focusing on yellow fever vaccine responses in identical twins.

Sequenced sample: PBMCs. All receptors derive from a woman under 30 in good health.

The CDR3 nucleotides are TGTGCCAGCTCACCACTTCCCAGCTATCCACCGCAAGAGACCCAGTACTTC. The encoded protein is CASSPLPSYPPQETQYF. This rearrangement joins TRBV18 to TRBJ2-5, with D uncertain. V dropped 1 base and J dropped 2 bases, with 17 bases sitting between them. The germline CDR1 and CDR2 sequences are KGHSH and LQKENI. The CDR3 has 17 residues.

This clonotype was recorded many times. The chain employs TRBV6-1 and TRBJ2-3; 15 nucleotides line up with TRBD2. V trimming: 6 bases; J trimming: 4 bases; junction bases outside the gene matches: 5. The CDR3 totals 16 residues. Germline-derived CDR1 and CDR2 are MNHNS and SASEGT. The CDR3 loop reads CASRRTSGGAPDTQYF. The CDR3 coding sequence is TGTGCCAGCAGAAGGACTAGCGGGGGGGCCCCAGATACGCAGTATTTT.

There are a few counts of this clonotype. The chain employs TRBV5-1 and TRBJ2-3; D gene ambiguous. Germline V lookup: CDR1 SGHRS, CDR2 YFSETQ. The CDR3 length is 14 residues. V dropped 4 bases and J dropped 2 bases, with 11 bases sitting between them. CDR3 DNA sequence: TGCGCCAGCAGCCCGGGTTTCTACACAGATACGCAGTATTTT. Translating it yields CASSPGFYTDTQYF.

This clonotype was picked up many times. The CDR3 is CASSRRLAEDLGETQYF. The CDR3 DNA reads TGTGCCAGCAGCCGGAGACTAGCGGAAGACCTAGGGGAGACCCAGTACTTC. The V call is TRBV7-9, the J call TRBJ2-5; 9 nucleotides agree with TRBD2. Germline V CDR1 and CDR2: SEHNR, FQNEAQ (reference sequence). V dropped 5 bases and J dropped 5; count of bases not matched to a gene: 15. CDR3 length equals 17 residues.

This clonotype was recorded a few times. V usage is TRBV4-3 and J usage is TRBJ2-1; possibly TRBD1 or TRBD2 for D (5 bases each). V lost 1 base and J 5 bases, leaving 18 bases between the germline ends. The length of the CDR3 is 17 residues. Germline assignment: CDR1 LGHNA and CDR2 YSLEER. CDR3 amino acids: CASSQVVGTGNDNEQFF. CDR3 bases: TGCGCCAGCAGCCAAGTCGTCGGGACGGGAAATGACAATGAGCAGTTCTTC.

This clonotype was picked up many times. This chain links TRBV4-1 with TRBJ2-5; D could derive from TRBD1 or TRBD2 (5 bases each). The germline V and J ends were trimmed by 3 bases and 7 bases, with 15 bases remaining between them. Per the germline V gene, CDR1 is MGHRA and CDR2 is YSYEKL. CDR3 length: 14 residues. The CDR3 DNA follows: TGCGCCAGCAGCCATTGGGACCGGGGTCGGACCCAGTACTTC. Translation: CASSHWDRGRTQYF.

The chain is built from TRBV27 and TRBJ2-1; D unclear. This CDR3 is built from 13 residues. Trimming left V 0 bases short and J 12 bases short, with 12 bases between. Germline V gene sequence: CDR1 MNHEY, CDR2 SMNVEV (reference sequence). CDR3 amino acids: CASSLSPLIGQFF. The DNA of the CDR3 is TGTGCCAGCAGTTTATCTCCCCTCATCGGGCAGTTCTTC.

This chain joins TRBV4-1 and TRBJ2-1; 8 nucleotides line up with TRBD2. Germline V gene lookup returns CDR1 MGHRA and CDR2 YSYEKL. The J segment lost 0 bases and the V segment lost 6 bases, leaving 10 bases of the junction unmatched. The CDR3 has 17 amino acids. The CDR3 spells CASSPALAGISYNEQFF. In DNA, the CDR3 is TGCGCCAGCAGTCCCGCTCTAGCGGGCATCTCCTACAATGAGCAGTTCTTC.

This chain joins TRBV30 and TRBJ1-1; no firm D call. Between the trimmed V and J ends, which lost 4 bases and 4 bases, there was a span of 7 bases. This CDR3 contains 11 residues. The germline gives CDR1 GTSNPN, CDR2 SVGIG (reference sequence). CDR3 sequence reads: CAWTWGTEAFF. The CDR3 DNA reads TGTGCCTGGACCTGGGGCACTGAAGCTTTCTTT.

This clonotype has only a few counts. The CDR3 sequence: CASSQRTGRAPQFF. CDR3 in DNA: TGTGCCAGCAGCCAACGGACAGGGAGGGCCCCCCAGTTCTTC. V gene TRBV11-2 combines with J gene TRBJ2-1; perhaps TRBD1 as D (8 bases). CDR3 length: 14 residues. CDR1 and CDR2 (germline): SGHAT, FQNNGV. V lost 5 bases and J lost 13, with 21 bases in between.

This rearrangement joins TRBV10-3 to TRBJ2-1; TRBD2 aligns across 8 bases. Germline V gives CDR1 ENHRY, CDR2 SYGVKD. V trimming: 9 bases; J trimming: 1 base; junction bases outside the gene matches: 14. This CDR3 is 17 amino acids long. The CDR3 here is CAISLAGGTASYNEQFF. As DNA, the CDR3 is TGTGCCATAAGTCTAGCGGGTGGCACTGCTTCCTACAATGAGCAGTTCTTC.

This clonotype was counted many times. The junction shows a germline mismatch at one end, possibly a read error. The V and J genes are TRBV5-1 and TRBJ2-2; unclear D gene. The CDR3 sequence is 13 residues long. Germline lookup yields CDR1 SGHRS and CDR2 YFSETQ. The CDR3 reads CASSLGPTGELFF. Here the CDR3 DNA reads TGTGCCAGCAGCTTAGGACCCACCGGGGAGCTGTTTTTT.

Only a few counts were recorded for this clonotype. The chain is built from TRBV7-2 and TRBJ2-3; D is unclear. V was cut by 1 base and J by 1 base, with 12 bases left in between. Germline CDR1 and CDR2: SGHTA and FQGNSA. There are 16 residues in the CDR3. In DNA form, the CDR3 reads TGTGCCAGCAGCTTAGGAACTGGTCCGGGCACAGATACGCAGTATTTT. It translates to CASSLGTGPGTDTQYF.

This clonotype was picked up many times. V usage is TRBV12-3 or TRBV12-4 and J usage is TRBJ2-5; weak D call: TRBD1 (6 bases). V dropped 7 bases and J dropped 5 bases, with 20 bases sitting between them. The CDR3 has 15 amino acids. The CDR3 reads CASTVGAGVDETQYF. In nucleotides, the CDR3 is TGTGCCAGCACCGTGGGGGCAGGGGTCGACGAGACCCAGTACTTC.

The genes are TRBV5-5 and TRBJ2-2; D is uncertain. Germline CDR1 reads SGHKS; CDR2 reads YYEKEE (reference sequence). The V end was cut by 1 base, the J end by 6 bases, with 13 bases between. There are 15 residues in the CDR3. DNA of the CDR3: TGTGCCAGCAGCTTGAAAGATCCCTTCTCCGGGGAGCTGTTTTTT. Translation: CASSLKDPFSGELFF.

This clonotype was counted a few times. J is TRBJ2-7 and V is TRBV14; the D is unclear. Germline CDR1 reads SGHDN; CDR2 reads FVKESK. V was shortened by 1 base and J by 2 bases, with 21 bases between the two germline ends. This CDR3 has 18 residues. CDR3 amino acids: CASSQVGLDRFGPYEQYF. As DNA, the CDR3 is TGTGCCAGCAGCCAAGTTGGGCTCGATAGGTTTGGGCCCTACGAGCAGTACTTC. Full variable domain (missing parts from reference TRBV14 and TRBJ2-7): EAGVTQFPSHSVIEKGQTVTLRCDPISGHDNLYWYRRVMGKEIKFLLHFVKESKQDESGMPNNRFLAERTGGTYSTLKVQPAELEDSGVYFCASSQVGLDRFGPYEQYFGPGTRLTVT.

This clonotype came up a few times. CDR3 sequence (DNA): TGTGCCAGCAGCCTGGGACAGGGGGTCGCCTACGAGCAGTACTTC. It specifies CASSLGQGVAYEQYF. The chain carries TRBV6-1 and TRBJ2-7; TRBD1 agrees at 11 bases. V was pared by 6 bases and J by 2 bases, with 6 bases of the junction left unmatched. The CDR3 contains 15 residues. Germline V gene data show CDR1 as MNHNS and CDR2 as SASEGT.

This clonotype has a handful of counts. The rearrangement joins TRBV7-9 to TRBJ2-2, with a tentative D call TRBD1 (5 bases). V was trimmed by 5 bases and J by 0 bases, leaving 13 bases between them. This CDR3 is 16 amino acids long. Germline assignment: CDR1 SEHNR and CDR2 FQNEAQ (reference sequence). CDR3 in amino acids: CASSLRQRANTGELFF. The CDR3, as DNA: TGTGCCAGCAGCCTCAGACAGCGTGCGAACACCGGGGAGCTGTTTTTT.

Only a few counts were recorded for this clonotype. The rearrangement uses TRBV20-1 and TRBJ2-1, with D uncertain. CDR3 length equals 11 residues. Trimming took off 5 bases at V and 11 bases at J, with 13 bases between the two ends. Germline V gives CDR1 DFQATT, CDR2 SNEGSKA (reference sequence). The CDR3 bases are TGCAGTGCTTCCCGCGCTCCGCAGCAGTTCTTC. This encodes CSASRAPQQFF.

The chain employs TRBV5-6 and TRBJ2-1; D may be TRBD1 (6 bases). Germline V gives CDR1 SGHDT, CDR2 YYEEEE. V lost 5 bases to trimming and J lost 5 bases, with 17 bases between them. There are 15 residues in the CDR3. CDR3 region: CASRPGQGPNNEQFF. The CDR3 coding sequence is TGTGCCAGCAGGCCTGGCCAGGGGCCAAACAATGAGCAGTTCTTC.

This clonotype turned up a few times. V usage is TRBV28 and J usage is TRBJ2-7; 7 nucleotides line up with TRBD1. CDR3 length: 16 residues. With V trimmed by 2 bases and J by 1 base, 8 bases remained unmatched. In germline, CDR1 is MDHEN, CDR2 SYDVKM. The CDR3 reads CASSLSRGTVSYEQYF. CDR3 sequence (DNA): TGTGCCAGCAGTTTAAGTAGAGGGACAGTGTCCTACGAGCAGTACTTC.

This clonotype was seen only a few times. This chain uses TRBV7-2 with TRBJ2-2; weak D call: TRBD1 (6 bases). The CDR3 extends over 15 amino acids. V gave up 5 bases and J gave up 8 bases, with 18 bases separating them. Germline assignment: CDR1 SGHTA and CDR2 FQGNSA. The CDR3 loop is CASSVTRQARGELFF. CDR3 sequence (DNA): TGTGCCAGCAGCGTTACACGACAGGCTAGGGGGGAGCTGTTTTTT.

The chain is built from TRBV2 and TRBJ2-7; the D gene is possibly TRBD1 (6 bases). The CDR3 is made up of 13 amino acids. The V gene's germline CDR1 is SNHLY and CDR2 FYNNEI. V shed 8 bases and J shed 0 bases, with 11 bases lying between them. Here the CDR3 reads CASLTGSSYEQYF. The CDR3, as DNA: TGTGCCAGCCTGACAGGTAGCTCCTACGAGCAGTACTTC.

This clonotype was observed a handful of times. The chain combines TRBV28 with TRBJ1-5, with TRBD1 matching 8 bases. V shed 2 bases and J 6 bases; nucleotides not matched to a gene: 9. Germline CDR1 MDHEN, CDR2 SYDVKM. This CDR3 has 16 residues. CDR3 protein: CASSLIGQGAFQPQHF. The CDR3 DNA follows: TGTGCCAGCAGTTTAATAGGACAGGGTGCCTTTCAGCCCCAGCATTTT.

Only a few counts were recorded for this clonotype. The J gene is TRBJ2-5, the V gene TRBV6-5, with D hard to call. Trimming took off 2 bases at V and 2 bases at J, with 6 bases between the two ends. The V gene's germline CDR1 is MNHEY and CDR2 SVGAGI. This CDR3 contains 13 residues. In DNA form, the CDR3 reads TGTGCCAGCAGTTACCCAGGACAAGAGACCCAGTACTTC. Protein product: CASSYPGQETQYF.

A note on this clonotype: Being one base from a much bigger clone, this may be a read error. CDR3 DNA sequence: TGCAGTGCTAGTATTAGTCGTTTCGATGAGCAGTTCTTC. Translated, it gives CSASISRFDEQFF. V gene TRBV20-1 combines with J gene TRBJ2-1; D not resolved. Germline CDR1 DFQATT, CDR2 SNEGSKA (reference sequence). Trimming removed 3 bases at V and 8 bases at J, with 14 bases between. The CDR3 sequence is 13 residues long.